Presented here are 27 T cell receptor beta chains from one specimen sequenced in a study of response to subunit inactivated influenza vaccine. TCRdb itself ran the RT-PCR reads through MiXCR, one entry per CDR3 protein. The table has around 750,000 distinct CDR3 sequences, around 20% seen once. This material consisted of PBMCs from blood, taken approximately 5 days after vaccination. The receptors were gathered from a man in his forties or fifties who received an inactivated influenza vaccine.

This chain links TRBV12-3 or TRBV12-4 with TRBJ2-2, with TRBD1 as a possible D gene (6 bases). V lost 3 bases, J lost 0 bases, and 11 bases lay in between. This CDR3 has 16 residues. CDR3 region: CASSFRDTSNTGELFF. The CDR3 DNA reads as TGTGCCAGCAGTTTTCGGGACACCTCGAACACCGGGGAGCTGTTTTTT.

CDR3 loop: CAISPGGGEGNEQFF. The CDR3 region has the DNA TGTGCCATCAGCCCAGGGGGCGGTGAGGGCAATGAGCAGTTCTTC. V and J are TRBV10-3 and TRBJ2-1; 8 bases line up with TRBD1. V shed 6 bases, J shed 6 bases, and the junction held 10 bases outside the gene matches. Germline CDR1 is ENHRY and CDR2 is SYGVKD. This CDR3 is built from 15 residues.

In this sample, this clonotype turned up many times. The chain joins TRBV12-3 or TRBV12-4 to TRBJ2-3; 9 bases are a match to TRBD2. V lost 5 bases to trimming and J lost 4 bases; unmatched junction nucleotides: 7. The length of the CDR3 is 15 residues. CDR3 sequence (DNA): TGTGCCAGCAGTGTTGCGGGAGGGCAGGCAGATACGCAGTATTTT. Protein sequence: CASSVAGGQADTQYF.

This clonotype turned up a few times. V gene TRBV9 combines with J gene TRBJ2-2, with a weak D call TRBD1 (6 bases). The CDR3 contains 15 residues. V lost 3 bases and J lost 4, with 13 bases in between. Looked up from germline, CDR1 is SGDLS and CDR2 is YYNGEE. The CDR3 here is CASSGSDSPTGELFF. CDR3 sequence (DNA): TGTGCCAGCAGCGGGTCGGACAGTCCCACCGGGGAGCTGTTTTTT.

In nucleotides, the CDR3 is TGTGCCAGCAGCTCCCAGTCCGGGCACACTGAAGCTTTCTTT. It codes for CASSSQSGHTEAFF. This chain uses TRBV7-8 with TRBJ1-1, with D hard to call. The CDR3 loop spans 14 amino acids. The V end lost 4 bases, the J end lost 3 bases, and 12 bases lay between the germline ends. CDR1 and CDR2 from the germline V gene are SGHVS and FQNEAQ. The full variable domain, completed using reference TRBV7-8 and TRBJ1-1, is GAGVSQSPRYKVAKRGQDVALRCDPISGHVSLFWYQQALGQGPEFLTYFQNEAQLDKSGLPSDRFFAERPEGSVSTLKIQRTQQEDSAVYLCASSSQSGHTEAFFGQGTRLTVV.

The rearrangement uses TRBV6-1 and TRBJ2-2, with D possibly TRBD1 on 6 matching bases. The CDR3 is 15 residues long. The germline V and J ends were trimmed by 8 bases and 1 base, with 14 bases remaining between them. CDR1 MNHNS and CDR2 SASEGT come from the germline V gene. CDR3 in DNA: TGTGCCAGCTCCCGTGGACAGCTGAACACCGGGGAGCTGTTTTTT. Translating gives CASSRGQLNTGELFF.

Only a few counts were recorded for this clonotype. The chain combines TRBV10-3 with TRBJ1-4; 8 positions match TRBD1. The CDR3 sequence is 15 residues long. From germline, CDR1 is ENHRY and CDR2 SYGVKD. J gave up 4 bases and V 6 bases, and 7 bases lay outside the gene matches. CDR3 amino acids: CAIRSGQGLNEKLFF. The CDR3 DNA reads TGTGCCATCAGATCCGGACAGGGTCTTAATGAAAAACTGTTTTTT.

This clonotype was recorded only once. The chain has TRBV12-3 or TRBV12-4 and TRBJ2-1; TRBD2 matches 13 bases. The CDR3 length is 16 residues. The J segment lost 8 bases and the V segment lost 5 bases, leaving 9 bases of the junction unmatched. The CDR3: CASSILGLAGVHEQFF. DNA of the CDR3: TGTGCCAGCAGTATACTAGGACTAGCGGGAGTACATGAGCAGTTCTTC.

Concerning this clonotype: Mismatch with germline at one junction end may stem from a read error. The chain recombines TRBV20-1 with TRBJ2-4; 9 bases fit TRBD2. This CDR3 is 17 amino acids long. Germline CDR1 is DFQATT and CDR2 is SNEGSKA (reference sequence). CDR3: CCASPMGNSGRRDIQYF. DNA of the CDR3: TGCTGTGCTAGTCCCATGGGAAATAGCGGGAGAAGGGACATTCAGTACTTC.

J is TRBJ2-1 and V is TRBV3-1; tentatively, D is TRBD2 (7 bases). Trimming cost V 4 bases and J 7 bases, with 14 bases left between them. This CDR3 spans 14 amino acids. CDR1 is LGHDT, CDR2 YNNKEL, per germline (reference sequence). CDR3 nucleotides: TGTGCCAGCAGCCCTGCGGGGGCCGGAAATGAGCAGTTCTTC. Protein product: CASSPAGAGNEQFF.

The CDR3 loop is CASSVGFRGDSYEQYF. In DNA, the CDR3 is TGTGCCAGCAGCGTAGGGTTCAGGGGCGACTCCTACGAGCAGTACTTC. V and J are TRBV9 and TRBJ2-7, with D possibly being TRBD1 (6 bases). CDR3 length: 16 residues. Trimming removed 0 bases from V and 0 bases from J, with 13 bases in between. From germline, CDR1 is SGDLS and CDR2 YYNGEE. Full variable domain (outside the CDR3, taken from reference TRBV9 and TRBJ2-7): DSGVTQTPKHLITATGQRVTLRCSPRSGDLSVYWYQQSLDQGLQFLIQYYNGEERAKGNILERFSAQQFPDLHSELNLSSLELGDSALYFCASSVGFRGDSYEQYFGPGTRLTVT.

This clonotype was observed a handful of times. This rearrangement joins TRBV7-2 to TRBJ2-5, with 8 bases fitting TRBD1. Losses at the gene ends were 6 bases for V and 4 bases for J; bases not matched to a gene: 10. Per the germline V gene, CDR1 is SGHTA and CDR2 is FQGNSA. The CDR3 has 15 residues. CDR3 loop: CASRPPGQGRETQYF. The CDR3, as DNA: TGTGCCAGCAGGCCCCCCGGACAGGGAAGAGAGACCCAGTACTTC. The variable domain in full, with the rest retrieved from reference TRBV7-2 and TRBJ2-5, is GAGVSQSPSNKVTEKGKDVELRCDPISGHTALYWYRQSLGQGLEFLIYFQGNSAPDKSGLPSDRFSAERTGGSVSTLTIQRTQQEDSAVYLCASRPPGQGRETQYFGPGTRLLVL.

The chain couples TRBV9 to TRBJ2-1; possibly TRBD2 for D (5 bases). This CDR3 comprises 19 residues. Germline V lookup: CDR1 SGDLS, CDR2 YYNGEE. V was clipped by 0 bases and J by 9 bases, with 28 bases between them. The CDR3 coding sequence is TGTGCCAGCAGCGTAGTGAATGGGGATGGACTTCAATACAATAGTGAGCAGTTCTTC. Its protein is CASSVVNGDGLQYNSEQFF.

This clonotype was seen more than once but under ten times. The chain employs TRBV6-5 and TRBJ2-3, with TRBD2 identical over 9 bases. Germline V gene lookup returns CDR1 MNHEY and CDR2 SVGAGI. J lost 4 bases, V lost 2 bases, and 4 bases had no gene match. This CDR3 region has 15 residues. The CDR3, as DNA: TGTGCCAGCAGTTACGGGCTAGCGGGATCAGATACGCAGTATTTT. It encodes CASSYGLAGSDTQYF.

This clonotype turned up a few times. The chain joins TRBV3-1 to TRBJ2-7; weak D call: TRBD1 (6 bases). The CDR3 contains 15 residues. Germline values: CDR1 LGHDT, CDR2 YNNKEL (reference sequence). Deletions cut 1 base from V and 2 bases from J, with 12 bases between. The CDR3 nucleotides read TGTGCCAGCAGCCAAGTTACGACAGGTCCCTACGAGCAGTACTTC. Its protein product is CASSQVTTGPYEQYF.

This clonotype has at least ten counts. The V and J genes are TRBV9 and TRBJ1-2, with D maybe TRBD1 (5 bases). CDR3 length: 13 amino acids. V lost 2 bases and J 6 bases, leaving 11 bases between the germline ends. CDR1 is SGDLS, CDR2 YYNGEE, per germline. This CDR3 reads CASSVNEGNGYTF. The CDR3, as DNA: TGTGCCAGCAGCGTCAACGAGGGGAATGGCTACACCTTC.

The chain recombines TRBV10-1 with TRBJ2-5, with D perhaps matching TRBD2 (6 bases). Looked up from germline, CDR1 is WNHNN and CDR2 is SYGVQD (reference sequence). This CDR3 is built from 15 residues. Trimming took off 3 bases at V and 3 bases at J, with 14 bases between the two ends. CDR3 sequence: CASSDAGRLEETQYF. The CDR3 coding sequence is TGCGCCAGCAGTGACGCGGGAAGATTGGAAGAGACCCAGTACTTC.

The rearrangement links TRBV20-1 to TRBJ2-1, with D possibly being TRBD2 (6 bases). Trimming took 3 bases from V and 3 from J, leaving 6 bases between them. The germline V gene encodes CDR1 DFQATT and CDR2 SNEGSKA (reference sequence). The length of the CDR3 is 12 residues. The CDR3 region is CSASGGYNEQFF. In DNA, the CDR3 is TGCAGTGCTAGCGGGGGCTACAATGAGCAGTTCTTC.

This clonotype was observed once. The J gene is TRBJ2-5, the V gene TRBV20-1; 11 positions match TRBD1. Germline CDR1 DFQATT, CDR2 SNEGSKA (reference sequence). V trimming: 6 bases; J trimming: 7 bases; junction bases outside the gene matches: 13. The CDR3 has 15 amino acids. The CDR3 coding sequence is TGCAGTGCCTCGCGATTGGACAGGGGGCTGGTGACCCAGTACTTC. This translates into CSASRLDRGLVTQYF.

The rearrangement uses TRBV28 and TRBJ2-3, with no clear D. The CDR3 is 14 residues long. The germline V gene encodes CDR1 MDHEN and CDR2 SYDVKM. The V gene lost 1 base and the J gene lost 6 bases, with 11 bases spanning the gap. CDR3 loop: CASSLFASLDTQYF. The DNA for the CDR3 is TGTGCCAGCAGTTTATTTGCGAGCCTGGATACGCAGTATTTT. The whole variable domain, remainder taken from reference TRBV28 and TRBJ2-3, is DVKVTQSSRYLVKRTGEKVFLECVQDMDHENMFWYRQDPGLGLRLIYFSYDVKMKEKGDIPEGYSVSREKKERFSLILESASTNQTSMYLCASSLFASLDTQYFGPGTRLTVL.

This clonotype was counted ten times or more. The CDR3 DNA reads TGTGCCAGCAGCCAAGATCGGGCCTACAATGAGCAGTTCTTC. Protein sequence: CASSQDRAYNEQFF. This chain uses TRBV4-2 with TRBJ2-1, with D uncertain. Germline assignment: CDR1 LGHNA and CDR2 YNFKEQ. The germline V and J ends were trimmed by 0 bases and 2 bases, with 5 bases remaining between them. The CDR3 is 14 residues long.

The gene calls are TRBV6-1 and TRBJ2-7; 9 positions match TRBD2. This CDR3 region has 13 residues. Germline V gene lookup returns CDR1 MNHNS and CDR2 SASEGT. The V segment lost 8 bases and the J segment 6 bases; nucleotides outside the gene matches: 8. CDR3 in DNA: TGTGCCAGCCGGGGGCTAGCGGGACTCGAGCAGTACTTC. This encodes CASRGLAGLEQYF.

V and J are TRBV15 and TRBJ2-7; D remains unclear. This CDR3 is built from 15 residues. The V gene's germline CDR1 is LNHNV and CDR2 YYDKDF (reference sequence). Trimming shortened V by 3 bases and J by 7 bases, and 19 bases separated the two germline ends. The CDR3 bases are TGTGCCACCAGCAGCCCCTTTGGCGTCGGGTTGGAGCAGTACTTC. Its protein product is CATSSPFGVGLEQYF.

The chain recombines TRBV7-9 with TRBJ1-2; D remains ambiguous. This CDR3 is built from 14 residues. Germline CDR1 is SEHNR and CDR2 is FQNEAQ (reference sequence). V shed 2 bases and J shed 5 bases, with 12 bases lying between them. In nucleotides, the CDR3 is TGTGCCAGCAGCTTATCGACTCTAGGATATGGCTACACCTTC. It encodes CASSLSTLGYGYTF.

The chain is built from TRBV2 and TRBJ2-1, with 11 bases aligning to TRBD2. J lost 5 bases, V lost 6 bases, and 6 bases had no gene match. CDR3 size: 15 residues. CDR1 and CDR2 from the germline V gene are SNHLY and FYNNEI. The CDR3: CASRVLAGVDNEQFF. CDR3 DNA sequence: TGTGCCAGCAGAGTACTAGCGGGGGTGGACAATGAGCAGTTCTTC. Looking up the rest from reference TRBV2 and TRBJ2-1 gives the full variable domain: EPEVTQTPSHQVTQMGQEVILRCVPISNHLYFYWYRQILGQKVEFLVSFYNNEISEKSEIFDDQFSVERPDGSNFTLKIRSTKLEDSAMYFCASRVLAGVDNEQFFGPGTRLTVL.

The chain uses TRBV20-1 and TRBJ2-1; 7 nucleotides match TRBD2. J lost 1 base, V lost 1 base, and 10 bases had no gene match. The CDR3 sequence is 17 residues long. Germline V gives CDR1 DFQATT, CDR2 SNEGSKA (reference sequence). DNA of the CDR3: TGCAGTGCTAGAGTGAATCCTCGGACTAGGTCCTACAATGAGCAGTTCTTC. Amino acids: CSARVNPRTRSYNEQFF.

In its sample, this clonotype was seen a few times. This chain connects TRBV11-2 to TRBJ2-7; D not resolved. The CDR3 covers 15 residues. Germline V CDR1 and CDR2: SGHAT, FQNNGV. Trimming shortened V by 6 bases and J by 6 bases, and 21 bases separated the two germline ends. This chain's CDR3 is CASRSPRIRPSEQYF. For the CDR3, the DNA is TGTGCCAGCAGATCCCCGCGAATCAGGCCCTCCGAGCAGTACTTC.